The 25 T cell receptor beta chains listed next were all sequenced from one sample in a study of OX40 agonist ivuxolimab in advanced cancers. Only in-frame clones appear in the TCRdb table, and some are missing; sequencing was by immunoSEQ multiplex PCR. Of thousands of clones in the sample, roughly 71% were seen once. The sequences come from CD4+ or CD8+ T cells sorted from blood, collected in a trial of the OX40 agonist ivuxolimab. The receptor set was obtained from an adult with an advanced solid tumor such as melanoma, head and neck, liver or kidney cancer.

By its share, this clone is large. V and J are TRBV2 and TRBJ2-7; 7 positions agree with TRBD2. This CDR3 contains 12 residues. V lost 8 bases to trimming and J lost 6 bases; unmatched junction nucleotides: 7. Per the germline V gene, CDR1 is SNHLY and CDR2 is FYNNEI. CDR3 residues: CASAGERGEQYF. CDR3 nucleotide sequence: TGTGCCAGCGCGGGGGAAAGGGGCGAGCAGTACTTC. Based on the CDR3 plus reference TRBV2 and TRBJ2-7, the full variable domain is EPEVTQTPSHQVTQMGQEVILRCVPISNHLYFYWYRQILGQKVEFLVSFYNNEISEKSEIFDDQFSVERPDGSNFTLKIRSTKLEDSAMYFCASAGERGEQYFGPGTRLTVT.

This rearrangement joins TRBV7-9 to TRBJ2-7, with no clear D. Germline V gives CDR1 SEHNR, CDR2 FQNEAQ (reference sequence). The CDR3 runs to 13 residues. V shed 3 bases and J shed 0 bases, with 6 bases lying between them. The CDR3 here is CASSFGFSYEQYF. The DNA of the CDR3 is TGTGCCAGCAGCTTTGGCTTCTCCTACGAGCAGTACTTC.

This chain uses TRBV5-6 with TRBJ2-7; weak D call: TRBD2 (6 bases). CDR1 SGHDT and CDR2 YYEEEE come from the germline V gene. The CDR3 is 13 residues long. V dropped 4 bases and J dropped 7 bases, with 15 bases sitting between them. This chain's CDR3 is CASSPSSAEEQYF. The CDR3 nucleotides are TGTGCCAGCAGCCCGTCTAGCGCTGAGGAGCAGTACTTC.

This clone was counted a few times. V gene TRBV7-8 combines with J gene TRBJ2-7, with 9 bases identical to TRBD2. This CDR3 comprises 15 residues. The ends lost 3 bases at V and 2 bases at J; junction bases unmatched: 5. From germline, CDR1 is SGHVS and CDR2 FQNEAQ. Here the CDR3 DNA reads TGTGCCAGCAGCTTGACTAGCGGCATTACCTACGAGCAGTACTTC. This encodes CASSLTSGITYEQYF.

This chain uses TRBV2 with TRBJ2-1, with 7 bases that match TRBD2. The CDR3 contains 13 residues. The ends lost 8 bases at V and 4 bases at J; junction bases unmatched: 5. CDR1 is SNHLY, CDR2 FYNNEI, per germline. CDR3 sequence: CASRGDSYNEQFF. The DNA of the CDR3 is TGTGCCAGCCGGGGGGACTCGTACAATGAGCAGTTCTTC.

This chain links TRBV6-4 with TRBJ2-6, with D unclear. The ends were cut back, 0 bases at V and 2 bases at J, with 5 bases in the middle. The CDR3 has 15 amino acids. CDR1 is MRHNA and CDR2 is SNTAGT in the germline V gene. The CDR3 coding sequence is TGTGCCAGCAGTGACTCGACAACTGGGGCCAACGTCCTGACTTTC. It translates to CASSDSTTGANVLTF.

As DNA, the CDR3 is TGCGCCAGCAAGGGTGGAAATCAGCCCCAGCATTTT. Its translation: CASKGGNQPQHF. The genes are TRBV10-1 and TRBJ1-5; D is ambiguous. With 7 bases removed from V and 4 bases from J, the gap between germline ends came to 8 bases. CDR1 and CDR2 (germline): WNHNN, SYGVQD (reference sequence). This CDR3 is 12 amino acids long.

Only one count was recorded for this clone. The rearrangement uses TRBV7-8 and TRBJ2-7, with D uncertain. This CDR3 comprises 12 residues. V dropped 1 base and J dropped 7 bases, with 8 bases sitting between them. The germline V gene has CDR1 SGHVS and CDR2 FQNEAQ. The CDR3 reads CASSLGGLEQYF. The CDR3 DNA reads TGTGCCAGCAGCTTAGGGGGTCTAGAGCAGTACTTC.

This clone was found a few times. V usage is TRBV5-1 and J usage is TRBJ2-7; the match to TRBD1 covers 12 bases. This CDR3 has 14 residues. The V segment lost 6 bases and the J segment 5 bases; nucleotides outside the gene matches: 6. In germline, CDR1 is SGHRS, CDR2 YFSETQ. CDR3 in DNA: TGCGCCAGCAAACCGGGACAGGGGGCCCACGAGCAGTACTTC. Its translation is CASKPGQGAHEQYF. Together with reference TRBV5-1 and TRBJ2-7, the CDR3 gives the full variable domain: KAGVTQTPRYLIKTRGQQVTLSCSPISGHRSVSWYQQTPGQGLQFLFEYFSETQRNKGNFPGRFSGRQFSNSRSEMNVSTLELGDSALYLCASKPGQGAHEQYFGPGTRLTVT.

J is TRBJ2-1 and V is TRBV6-1; 12 nucleotides align to TRBD1. The CDR3 totals 13 residues. The V segment lost 6 bases and the J segment 8 bases; nucleotides outside the gene matches: 2. From germline, CDR1 is MNHNS and CDR2 SASEGT. CDR3 loop: CASRGTGGYEQFF. The CDR3 DNA reads as TGTGCCAGCAGGGGGACAGGGGGCTATGAGCAGTTCTTC.

The chain couples TRBV27 to TRBJ1-6, with D perhaps TRBD1 (6 bases). CDR1 is MNHEY, CDR2 SMNVEV, per germline (reference sequence). Between the trimmed V and J ends, which lost 3 bases and 11 bases, there was a span of 14 bases. There are 14 residues in the CDR3. In DNA form, the CDR3 reads TGTGCCAGCAGTTTGTGGAGGGGGGGGACACCCCTCCACTTT. Its translation is CASSLWRGGTPLHF.

The chain employs TRBV6-6 and TRBJ2-2; TRBD2 matches at 9 bases. Trimming removed 2 bases from V and 3 bases from J; junction bases left unmatched: 1. This CDR3 is built from 15 residues. Per the germline V gene, CDR1 is MNHNY and CDR2 is SVGAGI (reference sequence). CDR3 sequence: CASSYAGGDTGELFF. The CDR3 bases are TGTGCCAGCAGTTACGCGGGAGGGGACACCGGGGAGCTGTTTTTT.

J is TRBJ1-2 and V is TRBV2; maybe TRBD1 (5 bases). The CDR3 covers 14 residues. Trimming shortened V by 1 base and J by 3 bases, and 9 bases separated the two germline ends. CDR1 and CDR2 (germline): SNHLY, FYNNEI. The DNA for the CDR3 is TGTGCCAGCAGTGAAGGACAGACTTACTATGGCTACACCTTC. It yields the protein CASSEGQTYYGYTF.

Here the CDR3 DNA reads TGTGCCAGCAGAGATAAATACACAGATACGCAGTATTTT. This translates into CASRDKYTDTQYF. The chain joins TRBV2 to TRBJ2-3; D uncertain. The germline V gene encodes CDR1 SNHLY and CDR2 FYNNEI. Between the trimmed V and J ends, which lost 6 bases and 2 bases, there was a span of 9 bases. This CDR3 region has 13 residues.

V usage is TRBV9 and J usage is TRBJ2-5, with TRBD2 identical over 7 bases. Unmatched junction bases numbered 4, after V lost 0 bases and J lost 2 bases. Germline CDR1 is SGDLS and CDR2 is YYNGEE. The CDR3 consists of 15 residues. This chain's CDR3 is CASSVAASGQETQYF. The DNA for the CDR3 is TGTGCCAGCAGCGTAGCTGCTAGCGGACAAGAGACCCAGTACTTC.

The chain links TRBV7-2 to TRBJ2-5, with D possibly matching TRBD1 (6 bases). The length of the CDR3 is 13 residues. The germline CDR1 and CDR2 sequences are SGHTA and FQGNSA. Trimming removed 6 bases from V and 3 bases from J, with 11 bases in between. CDR3 sequence (DNA): TGTGCCAGCAGACTCCAGGGGAAAGAGACCCAGTACTTC. Protein sequence: CASRLQGKETQYF.

On this clone itself: The identical CDR3 is also encoded by other nucleotide sequences in the sample. The chain links TRBV6-6 to TRBJ2-7; D is uncertain. Germline lookup yields CDR1 MNHNY and CDR2 SVGAGI (reference sequence). V was cut by 0 bases and J by 1 base, with 7 bases left in between. The CDR3 is 14 amino acids. CDR3 in DNA: TGTGCCAGCAGTTACTCGATTCTATCCTACGAGCAGTACTTC. This sequence encodes CASSYSILSYEQYF.

The rearrangement joins TRBV4-1 to TRBJ2-5; D is ambiguous. Trimming took 5 bases from V and 1 from J, leaving 14 bases between them. The CDR3 totals 15 residues. Germline V gene lookup returns CDR1 MGHRA and CDR2 YSYEKL. Here the CDR3 DNA reads TGCGCCAGCAGCTCCCTCTCGCGGAGCCAAGAGACCCAGTACTTC. It translates to CASSSLSRSQETQYF.

The J gene is TRBJ2-3, the V gene TRBV6-6; D ambiguous. Trimming took off 2 bases at V and 2 bases at J, with 11 bases between the two ends. This CDR3 region has 15 residues. Per germline, CDR1 MNHNY and CDR2 SVGAGI (reference sequence). The CDR3 coding sequence is TGTGCCAGCAGTTACGTTGGCGCGGACACAGATACGCAGTATTTT. Protein sequence: CASSYVGADTDTQYF.

This clone was picked up one time. The chain joins TRBV7-3 to TRBJ2-5, with 10 bases that match TRBD1. Germline V lookup: CDR1 SGHTA, CDR2 FQGTGA. The CDR3 totals 15 residues. V trimming: 2 bases; J trimming: 3 bases; junction bases outside the gene matches: 3. The CDR3 is CASSLGTGVKETQYF. As DNA, the CDR3 is TGTGCCAGCAGCTTAGGGACAGGGGTCAAAGAGACCCAGTACTTC.

The chain combines TRBV5-1 with TRBJ1-1; D is ambiguous. The CDR3 has 15 residues. The germline V gene has CDR1 SGHRS and CDR2 YFSETQ. V lost 5 bases and J lost 0, with 14 bases in between. CDR3: CASRPDGSMNTEAFF. The DNA of the CDR3 is TGCGCCAGCAGGCCGGACGGGAGCATGAACACTGAAGCTTTCTTT.

This clone is judged medium-sized. The chain uses TRBV7-6 and TRBJ2-1; 7 nucleotides align to TRBD1. J gave up 2 bases and V 6 bases, and 10 bases lay outside the gene matches. Germline CDR1 SGHVS, CDR2 FNYEAQ. The CDR3 has 16 amino acids. CDR3 amino acids: CASSFITGDTYNEQFF. DNA for the CDR3: TGTGCCAGCAGTTTTATAACAGGGGATACCTACAATGAGCAGTTCTTC.

This rearrangement joins TRBV2 to TRBJ2-7; maybe TRBD2 (6 bases). CDR3 size: 16 residues. Trimming removed 3 bases from V and 0 bases from J, with 15 bases in between. Germline CDR1 is SNHLY and CDR2 is FYNNEI. The CDR3 sequence: CASSDGVWGDSYEQYF. In nucleotides, the CDR3 is TGTGCCAGCAGTGATGGGGTTTGGGGGGACTCCTACGAGCAGTACTTC.

The gene calls are TRBV11-1 and TRBJ1-2; TRBD1 agrees at 12 bases. V shed 5 bases and J 4 bases; nucleotides not matched to a gene: 5. Germline V gene lookup returns CDR1 SGHAT and CDR2 FQDESV (reference sequence). This CDR3 is built from 15 residues. CDR3 DNA sequence: TGTGCCAGCAGCGGGGACAGGGGGCGCGTCTATGGCTACACCTTC. Protein product: CASSGDRGRVYGYTF.

This clone is judged medium-sized. The V call is TRBV4-2, the J call TRBJ2-1; tentatively, D is TRBD2 (5 bases). The CDR3 sequence is 15 residues long. The germline CDR1 and CDR2 sequences are LGHNA and YNFKEQ. Trimming removed 1 base at V and 0 bases at J, with 7 bases between. CDR3 sequence reads: CASSQGESSYNEQFF. Here the CDR3 DNA reads TGTGCCAGCAGCCAAGGGGAGAGCTCCTACAATGAGCAGTTCTTC.